Below, 17 T cell receptor beta chains from the same sample are listed, as sequenced in a study of cytomegalovirus exposure and HLA in healthy donors (TCRdb year 2017). The protocol used for the library was the immunoSEQ multiplex PCR assay. For the multiplex PCR, a mixture combining 60 forward primers for TCR Vbeta segments and 13 reverse primers for TCR Jbeta segments was used. Imported from immuneACCESS, the table was reduced by TCRdb to in-frame sequences with V and J called. These copies leave out some clones; in studies compared against another copy, an unresolved V gene accounts for under half, and the cause of the remainder is not known. Within this sample are over 110,000 clones, with roughly four fifths of them counted one time only. The ten top clones hold approximately 8.8% of the sample. Sample: PBMCs. The receptors here all came from a woman aged 50 to 60 in good health and CMV-seropositive.

The V and J genes are TRBV7-3 and TRBJ2-3; D possibly corresponds to TRBD1 (5 bases). V lost 5 bases, J lost 1 base, and 10 bases lay in between. The CDR3 is made up of 14 amino acids. The germline V gene encodes CDR1 SGHTA and CDR2 FQGTGA. The CDR3 DNA is TGTGCCAGCAGCCCCCTAGGGGGCACAGATACGCAGTATTTT. As protein: CASSPLGGTDTQYF.

The chain is built from TRBV14 and TRBJ1-1; D call uncertain. Germline V gives CDR1 SGHDN, CDR2 FVKESK. This CDR3 spans 14 amino acids. Between the trimmed V and J ends, which lost 0 bases and 5 bases, there was a span of 10 bases. The CDR3 coding sequence is TGTGCCAGCAGCCAAGATTTTCCGGGAACTGAAGCTTTCTTT. Residues: CASSQDFPGTEAFF.

The chain has TRBV11-1 and TRBJ2-1; 8 bases map to TRBD2. Germline V gene lookup returns CDR1 SGHAT and CDR2 FQDESV (reference sequence). This CDR3 has 15 residues. V trimming: 2 bases; J trimming: 10 bases; junction bases outside the gene matches: 10. CDR3 DNA sequence: TGTGCCAGCAGCTTAACAGCGGGGGCGACCAAGGAGCAGTTCTTC. The encoded protein is CASSLTAGATKEQFF.

The gene calls are TRBV28 and TRBJ2-7, with 8 bases identical to TRBD1. From germline, CDR1 is MDHEN and CDR2 SYDVKM. The CDR3 is 19 residues long. J lost 2 bases, V lost 5 bases, and 20 bases had no gene match. In DNA form, the CDR3 reads TGTGCCAGCAGTCAAGCGGCCCGATCTAGGACAGGGAATCCCTACGAGCAGTACTTC. The encoded protein is CASSQAARSRTGNPYEQYF.

The count of this clone is one. The rearrangement uses TRBV28 and TRBJ1-2; no firm D call. Germline CDR1 is MDHEN and CDR2 is SYDVKM. The CDR3 has 14 amino acids. The V end lost 2 bases, the J end lost 5 bases, and 12 bases lay between the germline ends. CDR3 bases: TGTGCCAGCAGTTTACCTGAAGGGAGATATGGCTACACCTTC. As protein: CASSLPEGRYGYTF.

This clone was seen a few times. The chain combines TRBV4-3 with TRBJ2-5; perhaps TRBD1 as D (5 bases). Trimming stripped 4 bases from V and 1 base from J, with 10 bases between. CDR3 length: 14 residues. Germline loops: CDR1 LGHNA, CDR2 YSLEER. CDR3 DNA: TGCGCCAGCAGCCTCCACAGGTTCCAAGAGACCCAGTACTTC. Protein product: CASSLHRFQETQYF.

The V and J genes are TRBV28 and TRBJ1-4, with TRBD1 as a possible D gene (5 bases). The germline V gene encodes CDR1 MDHEN and CDR2 SYDVKM. The CDR3 runs to 14 residues. Trimming left V 6 bases short and J 4 bases short, with 12 bases between. CDR3 sequence reads: CASRPDRNNEKLFF. The CDR3 DNA sequence: TGTGCCAGCAGACCAGACAGAAATAATGAAAAACTGTTTTTT.

V and J are TRBV30 and TRBJ2-3; a weak D match, TRBD1 (6 bases). Germline lookup yields CDR1 GTSNPN and CDR2 SVGIG (reference sequence). This CDR3 comprises 10 residues. CDR3 DNA: TGTGCAGCAGGGGAAGTATTGCAGTATTTT. Translating it yields CAAGEVLQYF.

This clone was observed once. CDR3: CASRGQGASSNQPQHF. The DNA for the CDR3 is TGTGCCAGCAGAGGACAGGGGGCATCTAGCAATCAGCCCCAGCATTTT. The chain couples TRBV19 to TRBJ1-5; 11 bases line up with TRBD1. The V segment lost 9 bases and the J segment 0 bases; nucleotides outside the gene matches: 7. The length of the CDR3 is 16 residues. CDR1 and CDR2 (germline): LNHDA, SQIVND (reference sequence).

The chain employs TRBV7-6 and TRBJ1-1; D is undetermined. CDR3 length equals 12 residues. V was pared by 4 bases and J by 1 base, with 4 bases between. Germline V gene sequence: CDR1 SGHVS, CDR2 FNYEAQ. The CDR3 spells CASSSRNTEAFF. CDR3 DNA: TGTGCCAGCAGCTCGCGGAACACTGAAGCTTTCTTT.

The chain joins TRBV18 to TRBJ1-4, with D hard to call. The germline V gene has CDR1 KGHSH and CDR2 LQKENI. The CDR3 is 13 residues long. V was shortened by 2 bases and J by 12 bases, with 13 bases between the two germline ends. The chain's CDR3 is CASSPMADHELFF. CDR3 nucleotide sequence: TGTGCCAGCTCACCAATGGCTGATCATGAACTGTTTTTT.

In this sample, this clone turned up a few times. This chain links TRBV9 with TRBJ1-2, with D possibly TRBD1 on 5 matching bases. Trimming left V 3 bases short and J 5 bases short, with 8 bases between. This CDR3 region has 12 residues. The germline V gene has CDR1 SGDLS and CDR2 YYNGEE. The CDR3 sequence: CASSAGGYGYTF. The CDR3, as DNA: TGTGCCAGCAGCGCGGGGGGTTATGGCTACACCTTC.

J is TRBJ2-3 and V is TRBV5-6; a possible D gene is TRBD2 (6 bases). The CDR3 length is 15 residues. The germline gives CDR1 SGHDT, CDR2 YYEEEE. V lost 4 bases and J lost 0, with 12 bases in between. CDR3 nucleotide sequence: TGTGCCAGCAGCCCCACGGCGGGGAGCACAGATACGCAGTATTTT. Protein product: CASSPTAGSTDTQYF. The whole variable domain, remainder taken from reference TRBV5-6 and TRBJ2-3, is DAGVTQSPTHLIKTRGQQVTLRCSPKSGHDTVSWYQQALGQGPQFIFQYYEEEERQRGNFPDRFSGHQFPNYSSELNVNALLLGDSALYLCASSPTAGSTDTQYFGPGTRLTVL.

There are a few counts of this clone. The chain carries TRBV7-9 and TRBJ2-2; the match to TRBD1 covers 8 bases. The CDR3 has 18 amino acids. Germline lookup yields CDR1 SEHNR and CDR2 FQNEAQ (reference sequence). V lost 5 bases, J lost 5 bases, and 16 bases stayed unmatched. The CDR3 loop is CASSGKIPGGGKTGELFF. The CDR3 region has the DNA TGTGCCAGCAGCGGCAAAATCCCAGGGGGCGGAAAGACCGGGGAGCTGTTTTTT.

V usage is TRBV18 and J usage is TRBJ1-1, with D tentatively TRBD1 (6 bases). Germline loops: CDR1 KGHSH, CDR2 LQKENI. V lost 2 bases to trimming and J lost 1 base, with 8 bases between them. The CDR3 is made up of 14 amino acids. Written as DNA, the CDR3 is TGTGCCAGCTCACCAGCCAGGGGGAACACTGAAGCTTTCTTT. Translated: CASSPARGNTEAFF.

This chain links TRBV15 with TRBJ2-1; 8 positions agree with TRBD1. V lost 3 bases to trimming and J lost 4 bases; unmatched junction nucleotides: 5. CDR3 length equals 15 residues. CDR1 and CDR2 (germline): LNHNV, YYDKDF (reference sequence). In DNA form, the CDR3 reads TGTGCCACCAGCAGGACAGGGGACCCTTACAATGAGCAGTTCTTC. It specifies CATSRTGDPYNEQFF.

The V call is TRBV7-8, the J call TRBJ2-5; the D gene is possibly TRBD1 (6 bases). CDR3 length equals 13 residues. Per germline, CDR1 SGHVS and CDR2 FQNEAQ. V lost 5 bases, J lost 2 bases, and 9 bases lay in between. The DNA for the CDR3 is TGTGCCAGCAGCCACAGGGAGCAAGAGACCCAGTACTTC. Translation gives CASSHREQETQYF.